Shown below are 32 T cell receptor beta chains from a single sample sequenced in a study of tumor-infiltrating lymphocytes in primary liver carcinoma. The tissue used was unsorted bulk material of 20-30 mg. RNA and DNA were co-extracted from it with the AllPrep DNA/RNA mini kit. A constant-region primer served to make TCR beta cDNA from approximately 490 ng total RNA. Libraries covering TCR beta were generated through three nested multiplex PCR rounds (using a slightly modified ARM-PCR). Each of the first two PCR rounds ran approximately 9 cycles with TRBV1-TRBV30 forward and C-beta reverse primers. TCRdb recomputed calls from the multiplex PCR reads with MiXCR, one row per CDR3 protein. In the table there are approximately 88,000 distinct CDR3 sequences, about 73% of which are singletons. The source material was tumor-adjacent normal liver tissue. The receptors here all came from a man aged 40-49 years with primary liver carcinoma and hepatitis B virus infection.

Concerning this clonotype: Just one base apart from a much larger clone, this may be a read error. The J gene is TRBJ2-7, the V gene TRBV28; either TRBD1 or TRBD2 may fit D (6 bases each). The V and J ends lost 5 bases and 4 bases respectively, with 18 bases between them. This CDR3 region has 15 residues. Germline V lookup: CDR1 MDHEN, CDR2 SYDVKM. In DNA, the CDR3 is TGTGCCAGCAGTCTTCCGGGACTGGGGGCGTACGAGCAGTACTTC. Translating it yields CASSLPGLGAYEQYF.

The V call is TRBV4-1, the J call TRBJ2-5; no clear D gene. Germline CDR1 is MGHRA and CDR2 is YSYEKL. This CDR3 comprises 14 residues. CDR3 bases: TGCACCAACAGCCAAGACCCTTCAGCTGGGGCCCAGTACTTC. It encodes CTNSQDPSAGAQYF.

Regarding this clonotype: This likely comes from a read error, as the CDR3 has no conserved phenylalanine or tryptophan at its end. The J gene is TRBJ2-3, the V gene TRBV11-2, with a tentative D call TRBD2 (5 bases). The CDR3 extends over 14 amino acids. Per germline, CDR1 SGHAT and CDR2 FQNNGV. The CDR3 nucleotides read TGTGCCGGCAGCTTAAGAGCGGACACAGATACGCAGTATTTA. Its translation is CAGSLRADTDTQYL.

The chain links TRBV11-2 to TRBJ2-2, with unresolved D. The length of the CDR3 is 16 residues. Germline-derived CDR1 and CDR2 are SGHAT and FQNNGV. Trimming cost V 7 bases and J 0 bases, with 15 bases left between them. CDR3 in amino acids: CASNSSDIANTGELFF. CDR3 nucleotide sequence: TGTGCCAGCAACTCGAGTGACATAGCGAACACCGGGGAGCTGTTTTTT.

This clonotype was seen only once. A single base separates this from a much larger clone, so it may be a read error. The rearrangement uses TRBV6-4 and TRBJ2-3, with 11 positions matching TRBD2. Germline V gene sequence: CDR1 MRHNA, CDR2 SNTAGT. CDR3 length equals 15 residues. The DNA for the CDR3 is TGTGCCAGCAGTGACACTAGCGGGAGCACAGATACGCGGTATTTT. Protein: CASSDTSGSTDTRYF.

The chain has TRBV5-5 and TRBJ1-1, with D unclear. The ends were cut back, 6 bases at V and 6 bases at J, with 18 bases in the middle. This CDR3 is 14 amino acids long. Germline-derived CDR1 and CDR2 are SGHKS and YYEKEE (reference sequence). The CDR3 reads CASNPTWPSPEAFF. The CDR3 DNA reads TGTGCCAGCAATCCTACATGGCCTTCCCCTGAAGCTTTCTTT.

Only one count was recorded for this clonotype. A clone one base away is much larger, so this may be a read error. The chain recombines TRBV29-1 with TRBJ2-1; D is possibly TRBD2 (6 bases). The CDR3 runs to 15 residues. V was trimmed by 8 bases and J by 6 bases, leaving 23 bases between them. The V gene's germline CDR1 is SQVTM and CDR2 ANQGSEA. The CDR3 DNA reads TGCAGCCTTTCCGGGGGACGCGGAGAAATCAATGAGCAGTTCTTC. Residues: CSLSGGRGEINEQFF.

Notes on this clonotype: Germline and junction disagree at one end, which may indicate a read error. This chain links TRBV16 with TRBJ2-1; 9 nucleotides agree with TRBD1. The CDR3 sequence is 15 residues long. The germline V gene encodes CDR1 KGHSY and CDR2 FQNENV. This CDR3 reads CASSQGQGTYNELFF. CDR3 DNA sequence: TGCGCCAGCAGCCAGGGACAGGGAACCTACAATGAGCTGTTCTTC.

The chain uses TRBV4-1 and TRBJ2-6, with D possibly TRBD2 on 6 matching bases. CDR1 is MGHRA, CDR2 YSYEKL, per germline. V was trimmed by 4 bases and J by 15 bases, leaving 25 bases between them. The CDR3 contains 16 residues. The CDR3 protein is CASSPAGNSGANALTF. The CDR3 nucleotides read TGCGCCAGCAGCCCGGCGGGGAACTCTGGGGCCAATGCCCTGACTTTC.

The chain carries TRBV2 and TRBJ2-2, with TRBD1 matching 7 bases. This CDR3 region has 12 residues. Germline V gene data show CDR1 as SNHLY and CDR2 as FYNNEI. After removal of 5 bases from V and 9 bases from J, the junction contained 3 bases not matched to a gene. This CDR3 reads CASSKGARELFF. Here the CDR3 DNA reads TGTGCCAGCAGTAAGGGGGCCCGGGAGCTGTTTTTT. Looking up the rest from reference TRBV2 and TRBJ2-2 gives the full variable domain: EPEVTQTPSHQVTQMGQEVILRCVPISNHLYFYWYRQILGQKVEFLVSFYNNEISEKSEIFDDQFSVERPDGSNFTLKIRSTKLEDSAMYFCASSKGARELFFGEGSRLTVL.

This clonotype has just one count. This chain links TRBV2 with TRBJ1-5, with a possible D match to TRBD1 (6 bases). This CDR3 has 15 residues. Germline V lookup: CDR1 SNHLY, CDR2 FYNNEI. V gave up 6 bases and J gave up 0 bases, with 12 bases separating them. CDR3 region: CASSDRTYSNQPQHF. Here the CDR3 DNA reads TGTGCCAGCAGCGACAGGACATATAGCAATCAGCCCCAGCATTTT. Full variable domain (rest looked up from reference TRBV2 and TRBJ1-5): EPEVTQTPSHQVTQMGQEVILRCVPISNHLYFYWYRQILGQKVEFLVSFYNNEISEKSEIFDDQFSVERPDGSNFTLKIRSTKLEDSAMYFCASSDRTYSNQPQHFGDGTRLSIL.

Details on this clonotype: A much larger clone lies a single base off, so this may be a read error. The chain combines TRBV6-4 with TRBJ1-5; no reliable D call. This CDR3 spans 15 amino acids. Germline V gives CDR1 MRHNA, CDR2 SNTAGT. The CDR3 DNA follows: TGTGCCAACCCATGCGAGGACTATAGCAATCAGCCCCGGCATTTT. This translates into CANPCEDYSNQPRHF.

The chain links TRBV4-1 to TRBJ2-1; D call uncertain. CDR3 length: 17 amino acids. Trimming removed 3 bases at V and 0 bases at J, with 15 bases between. The germline V gene has CDR1 MGHRA and CDR2 YSYEKL. This CDR3 reads CASSQGLVESSYNEQFF. The CDR3 DNA follows: TGCGCCAGCAGCCAGGGGTTGGTGGAGAGCTCCTACAATGAGCAGTTCTTC.

This clonotype has at least ten counts. This chain uses TRBV29-1 with TRBJ2-4; D remains unclear. CDR3 length equals 13 residues. Trimming stripped 5 bases from V and 1 base from J, with 9 bases between. Germline CDR1 SQVTM, CDR2 ANQGSEA. CDR3 in DNA: TGCAGCGTTCTGGGTGCGGCCAAAAACATTCAGTACTTC. Translated: CSVLGAAKNIQYF.

Remarks on this clonotype: At one of its ends the junction is not consistent with the germline gene, which may arise from a read error. The V call is TRBV29-1, the J call TRBJ1-1; 7 nucleotides align to TRBD1. Germline V gene sequence: CDR1 SQVTM, CDR2 ANQGSEA. The CDR3 sequence is 13 residues long. Written as DNA, the CDR3 is TGCAGCGTAACGGATAGGGGGCACACTGAAACTTTCTTT. This sequence encodes CSVTDRGHTETFF.

The rearrangement links TRBV11-2 to TRBJ2-5; D might be TRBD2 (5 bases). The germline gives CDR1 SGHAT, CDR2 FQNNGV. This CDR3 comprises 13 residues. V was cut by 6 bases and J by 6 bases, with 14 bases left in between. Here the CDR3 reads CASSSRTEKTQYF. In nucleotides, the CDR3 is TGTGCCAGCAGTTCTCGGACTGAGAAGACCCAGTACTTC.

Comments on this clonotype: At one boundary the junction diverges from the germline segment, which might be a read error. This sequence joins TRBV6-2 or TRBV6-3 and TRBJ2-7; TRBD1 matches 9 bases. CDR3 length: 14 amino acids. Germline V lookup: CDR1 MNHEY, CDR2 SVGEGT. CDR3 protein: CASSGNRGLYELYF. Here the CDR3 DNA reads TGTGCCAGCAGTGGGAACAGGGGGCTCTACGAGCTGTATTTC.

This clonotype was observed once. V is TRBV29-1 and J is TRBJ2-1; TRBD2 is a possible D gene (5 bases). The germline V gene encodes CDR1 SQVTM and CDR2 ANQGSEA. Deletions cut 8 bases from V and 2 bases from J, with 13 bases between. The CDR3 length is 13 residues. CDR3 protein: CSIRLEAYNEQFF. CDR3 sequence (DNA): TGCAGCATTAGACTGGAGGCCTACAATGAGCAGTTCTTC.

In this sample, this clonotype turned up many times. The rearrangement uses TRBV4-1 and TRBJ2-1, with no clear D. The CDR3 consists of 15 residues. Trimming cost V 4 bases and J 5 bases, with 15 bases left between them. Germline values: CDR1 MGHRA, CDR2 YSYEKL. Written as DNA, the CDR3 is TGCGCCAGCAGCCCGCTCGGTAACAACAACAATGAGCAGTTCTTC. The encoded protein is CASSPLGNNNNEQFF.

This clonotype was recorded once. The chain links TRBV6-2 or TRBV6-3 to TRBJ2-7; 11 bases match TRBD2. Germline V gene data show CDR1 as MNHEY and CDR2 as SVGEGT. The CDR3 runs to 13 residues. V lost 4 bases and J lost 6; bases outside the gene matches: 2. This CDR3 reads CASSWLAGGEQYF. The CDR3 DNA sequence: TGTGCCAGCAGTTGGCTAGCGGGAGGCGAGCAGTACTTC.

This clonotype was recorded at least ten times. The chain employs TRBV10-2 and TRBJ2-5; D unclear. The CDR3 extends over 14 amino acids. The V end was cut by 0 bases, the J end by 5 bases, with 10 bases between. Germline V gives CDR1 WSHSY, CDR2 SAAADI. DNA for the CDR3: TGCGCCAGCAGTGAGTCAGGCCACTCGGAGACCCAGTACTTC. Translated, it gives CASSESGHSETQYF.

This clonotype was observed many times. The V gene is TRBV5-6, the J gene TRBJ2-5; TRBD2 matches 11 bases. CDR3 length equals 17 residues. Germline CDR1 reads SGHDT; CDR2 reads YYEEEE. Trimming cost V 0 bases and J 4 bases; bases outside gene matches: 8. The CDR3 DNA reads TGTGCCAGCAGCTTGGAGGGTAGCGGGAGGGCCTTAGAGACCCAGTACTTC. Translation: CASSLEGSGRALETQYF. The full variable domain, completed using reference TRBV5-6 and TRBJ2-5, is DAGVTQSPTHLIKTRGQQVTLRCSPKSGHDTVSWYQQALGQGPQFIFQYYEEEERQRGNFPDRFSGHQFPNYSSELNVNALLLGDSALYLCASSLEGSGRALETQYFGPGTRLLVL.

Worth noting for this clonotype: As the CDR3 is not closed by the conserved phenylalanine or tryptophan, this likely results from a read error. J is TRBJ2-3 and V is TRBV6-5; tentatively, D is TRBD2 (5 bases). Germline V gene data show CDR1 as MNHEY and CDR2 as SVGAGI. The CDR3 is 13 residues long. CDR3 DNA sequence: TGTGCCAGTAGTTACCCTAGCAGAGATACGCAGTATTAT. It is translated as CASSYPSRDTQYY.

Concerning this clonotype itself: At one end the junction does not follow the germline gene, possibly because of a read error. The chain is built from TRBV11-2 and TRBJ2-7, with D possibly TRBD2 on 7 matching bases. Germline V gene sequence: CDR1 SGHAT, CDR2 FQNNGV. There are 15 residues in the CDR3. Here the CDR3 reads CASSSGRGTFGDQCF. CDR3 DNA sequence: TGTGCCAGCAGCTCTGGGAGGGGGACCTTTGGAGACCAGTGCTTC. The whole variable domain, filled in from reference TRBV11-2 and TRBJ2-7, reads EAGVAQSPRYKIIEKRQSVAFWCNPISGHATLYWYQQILGQGPKLLIQFQNNGVVDDSQLPKDRFSAERLKGVDSTLKIQPAKLEDSAVYLCASSSGRGTFGDQCFGPGTRLTVT.

Remarks on this clonotype: An end of the junction does not agree with germline; a read error may underlie this. The chain links TRBV6-5 to TRBJ2-7; 11 bases align to TRBD2. The CDR3 is made up of 15 amino acids. Germline V gene lookup returns CDR1 MNHEY and CDR2 SVGAGI. In DNA, the CDR3 is TGTGCCAGCAGATGGACTAGCGGGTCTACCTACGAACAGTACTTC. Protein product: CASRWTSGSTYEQYF.

Comments on this clonotype: An end of the junction differs from the germline gene, which may be a read error. V and J are TRBV11-2 and TRBJ2-7; D ambiguous. Per the germline V gene, CDR1 is SGHAT and CDR2 is FQNNGV. CDR3 length: 14 residues. This chain's CDR3 is CVSSITNGAYGQYF. The CDR3 DNA reads as TGTGTCAGCAGCATAACCAACGGAGCCTACGGGCAGTACTTC.

This clonotype has only a few counts. It may be a read error: a sequence one base away is much more abundant. This chain connects TRBV6-5 to TRBJ2-5; 9 bases align to TRBD1. The CDR3 sequence is 17 residues long. Germline V gene lookup returns CDR1 MNHEY and CDR2 SVGAGI. J gave up 0 bases and V 4 bases, and 9 bases lay outside the gene matches. This chain's CDR3 is CASSSGTGRGDQETQYF. Written as DNA, the CDR3 is TGTGCCAGCAGTTCAGGGACAGGGAGGGGGGACCAAGAGACCCAGTACTTC.

The gene calls are TRBV6-5 and TRBJ2-1; D may match TRBD1 or TRBD2 (5 bases each). The CDR3 covers 16 residues. Trimming pared 6 bases from V and 10 bases from J, leaving 25 bases between. Germline values: CDR1 MNHEY, CDR2 SVGAGI. In nucleotides, the CDR3 is TGTGCCAGCAGCTTCCGGTCAGGGACGGGAAGCGACGAGCAGTTCTTC. This sequence encodes CASSFRSGTGSDEQFF.

This clonotype was counted many times. V usage is TRBV29-1 and J usage is TRBJ2-1, with TRBD1 identical over 12 bases. Germline CDR1 and CDR2: SQVTM and ANQGSEA. The CDR3 has 15 amino acids. Trimming at V came to 6 bases and at J to 12 bases, leaving 15 bases not matched to a gene. The CDR3 spells CSVESGTGGAGRQFF. Here the CDR3 DNA reads TGCAGCGTAGAGAGTGGGACAGGGGGCGCGGGCAGGCAGTTCTTC.

The V and J genes are TRBV14 and TRBJ2-1; D is uncertain. Germline CDR1 SGHDN, CDR2 FVKESK. The CDR3 covers 18 residues. V was clipped by 2 bases and J by 4 bases, with 21 bases between them. The CDR3 here is CASSQSPPKPPFYNEQFF. CDR3 nucleotide sequence: TGTGCCAGCAGCCAAAGCCCCCCTAAGCCCCCCTTTTACAATGAGCAGTTCTTC.

This clonotype was seen a handful of times. This chain joins TRBV30 and TRBJ2-7; D may be TRBD1 (6 bases). The CDR3 runs 13 residues. Germline V gene sequence: CDR1 GTSNPN, CDR2 SVGIG (reference sequence). CDR3 in DNA: TGTGCTTTTGGGGGCTCCATATCCTACGAGCAGTACTTC. It specifies CAFGGSISYEQYF.

The V and J genes are TRBV29-1 and TRBJ2-1, with TRBD2 identical over 11 bases. Germline V CDR1 and CDR2: SQVTM, ANQGSEA. The CDR3 has 16 residues. After removal of 1 base from V and 15 bases from J, the junction contained 17 bases not matched to a gene. The CDR3 DNA reads as TGCAGCGTTGAAGGGGGGGCTAGCGGGAGGTACAATGAACTGTTCTTC. It translates to CSVEGGASGRYNELFF.